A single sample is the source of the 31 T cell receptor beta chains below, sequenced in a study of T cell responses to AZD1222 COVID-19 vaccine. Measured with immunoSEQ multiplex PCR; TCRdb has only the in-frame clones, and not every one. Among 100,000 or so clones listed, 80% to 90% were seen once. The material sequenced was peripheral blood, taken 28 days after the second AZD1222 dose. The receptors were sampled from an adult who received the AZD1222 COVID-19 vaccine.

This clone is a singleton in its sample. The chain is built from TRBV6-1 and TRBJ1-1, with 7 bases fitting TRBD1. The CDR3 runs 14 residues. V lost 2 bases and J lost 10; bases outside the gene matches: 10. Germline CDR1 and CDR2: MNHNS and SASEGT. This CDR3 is CASSETGVLGRAFF. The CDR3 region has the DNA TGTGCCAGCAGTGAAACAGGGGTCCTGGGGAGAGCTTTCTTT.

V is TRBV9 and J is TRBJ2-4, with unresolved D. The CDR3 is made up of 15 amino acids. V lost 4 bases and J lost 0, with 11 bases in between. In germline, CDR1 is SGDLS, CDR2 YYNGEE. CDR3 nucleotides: TGTGCCAGCAGCCCCTTCAAGGAAGCCAAAAACATTCAGTACTTC. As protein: CASSPFKEAKNIQYF.

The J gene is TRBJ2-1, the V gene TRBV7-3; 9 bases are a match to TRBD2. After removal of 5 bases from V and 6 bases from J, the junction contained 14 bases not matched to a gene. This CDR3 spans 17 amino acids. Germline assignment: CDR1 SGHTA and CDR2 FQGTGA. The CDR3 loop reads CASSQTDGGGASNEQFF. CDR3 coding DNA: TGTGCCAGCAGCCAAACCGATGGCGGGGGGGCTTCCAATGAGCAGTTCTTC.

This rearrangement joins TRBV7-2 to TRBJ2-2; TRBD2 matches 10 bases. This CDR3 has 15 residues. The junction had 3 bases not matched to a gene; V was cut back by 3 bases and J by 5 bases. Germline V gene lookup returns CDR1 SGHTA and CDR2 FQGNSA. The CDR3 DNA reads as TGTGCCAGCAGCTTGGCTAGCGGGAGTACCGGGGAGCTGTTTTTT. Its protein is CASSLASGSTGELFF. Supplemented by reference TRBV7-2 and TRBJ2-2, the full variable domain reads GAGVSQSPSNKVTEKGKDVELRCDPISGHTALYWYRQSLGQGLEFLIYFQGNSAPDKSGLPSDRFSAERTGGSVSTLTIQRTQQEDSAVYLCASSLASGSTGELFFGEGSRLTVL.

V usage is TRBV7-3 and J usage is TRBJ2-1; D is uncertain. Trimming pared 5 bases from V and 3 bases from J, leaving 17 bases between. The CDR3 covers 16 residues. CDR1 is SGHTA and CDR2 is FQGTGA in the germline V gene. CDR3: CASSLLPGLVYNEQFF. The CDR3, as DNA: TGTGCCAGCAGCCTCCTACCGGGCCTTGTCTACAATGAGCAGTTCTTC.

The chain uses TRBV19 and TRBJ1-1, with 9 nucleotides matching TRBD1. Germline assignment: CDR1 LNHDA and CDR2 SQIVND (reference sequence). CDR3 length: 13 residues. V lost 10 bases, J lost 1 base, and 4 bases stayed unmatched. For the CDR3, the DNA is TGTGCCACCCGGGACAGGGCGAACACTGAAGCTTTCTTT. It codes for CATRDRANTEAFF.

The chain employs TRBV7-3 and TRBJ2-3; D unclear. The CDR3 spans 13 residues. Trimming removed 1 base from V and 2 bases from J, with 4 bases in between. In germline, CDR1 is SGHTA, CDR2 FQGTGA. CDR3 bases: TGTGCCAGCAGCTTAAGTACCACAGATACGCAGTATTTT. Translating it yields CASSLSTTDTQYF.

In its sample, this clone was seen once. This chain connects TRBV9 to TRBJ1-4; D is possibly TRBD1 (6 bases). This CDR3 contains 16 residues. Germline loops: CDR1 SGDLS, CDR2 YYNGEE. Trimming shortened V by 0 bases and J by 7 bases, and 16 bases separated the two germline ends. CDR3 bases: TGTGCCAGCAGCGTAGGAGCGGGGGCAGAGCGTGAAAAACTGTTTTTT. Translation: CASSVGAGAEREKLFF.

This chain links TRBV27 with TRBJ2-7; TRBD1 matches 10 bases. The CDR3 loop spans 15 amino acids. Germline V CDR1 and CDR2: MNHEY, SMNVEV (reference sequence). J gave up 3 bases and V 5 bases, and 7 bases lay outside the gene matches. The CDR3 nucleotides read TGTGCCAGCAGTGTCCCGGGACAGGGGTTCTACGAGCAGTACTTC. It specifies CASSVPGQGFYEQYF.

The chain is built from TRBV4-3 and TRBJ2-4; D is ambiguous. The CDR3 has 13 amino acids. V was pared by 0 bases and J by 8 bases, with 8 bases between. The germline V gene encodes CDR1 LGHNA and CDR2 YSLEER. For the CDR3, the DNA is TGCGCCAGCAGCCAAGAGGAGTCGGACATTCAGTACTTC. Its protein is CASSQEESDIQYF.

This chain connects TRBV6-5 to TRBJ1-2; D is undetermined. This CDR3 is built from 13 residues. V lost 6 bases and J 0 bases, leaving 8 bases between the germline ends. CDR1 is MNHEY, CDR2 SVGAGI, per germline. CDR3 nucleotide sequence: TGTGCCAGCAGATCGGCCGCTAACTATGGCTACACCTTC. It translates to CASRSAANYGYTF.

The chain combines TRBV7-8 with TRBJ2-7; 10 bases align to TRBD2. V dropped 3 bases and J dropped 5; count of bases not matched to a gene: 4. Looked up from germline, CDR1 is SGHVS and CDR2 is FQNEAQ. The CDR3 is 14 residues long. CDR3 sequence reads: CASSFSGGFHEQYF. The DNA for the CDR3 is TGTGCCAGCAGCTTTAGCGGGGGGTTCCACGAGCAGTACTTC.

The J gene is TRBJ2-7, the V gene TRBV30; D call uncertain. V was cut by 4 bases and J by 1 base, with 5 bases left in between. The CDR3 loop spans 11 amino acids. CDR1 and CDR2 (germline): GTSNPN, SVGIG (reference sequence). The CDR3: CAWTRSYEQYF. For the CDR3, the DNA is TGTGCCTGGACCAGGTCCTACGAGCAGTACTTC.

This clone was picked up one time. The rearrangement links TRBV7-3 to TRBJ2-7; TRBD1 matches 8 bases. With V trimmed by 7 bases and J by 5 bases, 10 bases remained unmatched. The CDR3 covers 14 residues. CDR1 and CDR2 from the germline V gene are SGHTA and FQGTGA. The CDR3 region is CASIVDRANDEQYF. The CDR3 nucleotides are TGTGCCAGCATCGTGGACAGGGCGAACGACGAGCAGTACTTC. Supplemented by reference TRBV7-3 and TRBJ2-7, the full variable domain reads GAGVSQTPSNKVTEKGKYVELRCDPISGHTALYWYRQSLGQGPEFLIYFQGTGAADDSGLPNDRFFAVRPEGSVSTLKIQRTERGDSAVYLCASIVDRANDEQYFGPGTRLTVT.

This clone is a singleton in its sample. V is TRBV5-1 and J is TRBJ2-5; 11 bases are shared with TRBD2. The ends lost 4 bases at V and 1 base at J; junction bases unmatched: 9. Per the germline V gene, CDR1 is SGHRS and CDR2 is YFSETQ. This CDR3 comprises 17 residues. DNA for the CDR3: TGCGCCAGCAGCCCGCCTAGACTAGCGGGACGCCAAGAGACCCAGTACTTC. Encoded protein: CASSPPRLAGRQETQYF.

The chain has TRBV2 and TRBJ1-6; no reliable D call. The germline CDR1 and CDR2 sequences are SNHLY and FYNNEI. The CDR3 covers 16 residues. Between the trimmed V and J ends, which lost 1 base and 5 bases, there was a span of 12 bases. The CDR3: CASSEVRLQNNSPLHF. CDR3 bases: TGTGCCAGCAGTGAAGTCAGGCTGCAAAATAATTCACCCCTCCACTTT.

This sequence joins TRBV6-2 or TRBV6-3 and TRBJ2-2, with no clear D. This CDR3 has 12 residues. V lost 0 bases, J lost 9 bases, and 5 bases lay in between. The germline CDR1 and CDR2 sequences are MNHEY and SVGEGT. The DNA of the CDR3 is TGTGCCAGCAGTTACTCTTCCCGGGAGCTGTTTTTT. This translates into CASSYSSRELFF.

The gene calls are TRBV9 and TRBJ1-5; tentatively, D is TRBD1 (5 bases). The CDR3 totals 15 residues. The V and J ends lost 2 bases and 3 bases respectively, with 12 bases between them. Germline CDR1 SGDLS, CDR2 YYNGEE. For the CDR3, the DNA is TGTGCCAGCAGCGTGGGGGGGACGTTCAATCAGCCCCAGCATTTT. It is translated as CASSVGGTFNQPQHF.

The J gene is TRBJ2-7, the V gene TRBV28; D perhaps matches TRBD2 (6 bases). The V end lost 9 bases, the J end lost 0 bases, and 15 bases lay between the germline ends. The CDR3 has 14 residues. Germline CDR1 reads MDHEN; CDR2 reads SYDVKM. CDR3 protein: CASEGRGSSYEQYF. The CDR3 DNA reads TGTGCCAGTGAGGGGCGGGGTAGCTCCTACGAGCAGTACTTC.

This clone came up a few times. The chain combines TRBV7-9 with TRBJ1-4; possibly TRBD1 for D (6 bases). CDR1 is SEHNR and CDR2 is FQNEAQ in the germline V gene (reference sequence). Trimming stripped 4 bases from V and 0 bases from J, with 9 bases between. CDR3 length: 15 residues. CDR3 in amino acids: CASSYDRTTNEKLFF. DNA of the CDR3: TGTGCCAGCAGCTACGACAGGACAACTAATGAAAAACTGTTTTTT.

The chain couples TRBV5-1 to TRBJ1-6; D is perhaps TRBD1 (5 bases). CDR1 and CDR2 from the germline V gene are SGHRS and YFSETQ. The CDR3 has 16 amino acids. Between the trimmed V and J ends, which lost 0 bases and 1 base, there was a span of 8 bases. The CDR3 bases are TGCGCCAGCAGCTTGGCTTCAGGGTCCTATAATTCACCCCTCCACTTT. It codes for CASSLASGSYNSPLHF.

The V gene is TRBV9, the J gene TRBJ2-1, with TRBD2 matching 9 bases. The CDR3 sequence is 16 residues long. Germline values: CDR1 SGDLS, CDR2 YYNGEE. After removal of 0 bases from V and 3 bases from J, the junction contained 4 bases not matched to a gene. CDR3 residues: CASSVVAGALYNEQFF. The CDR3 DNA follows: TGTGCCAGCAGCGTAGTAGCGGGAGCTCTCTACAATGAGCAGTTCTTC.

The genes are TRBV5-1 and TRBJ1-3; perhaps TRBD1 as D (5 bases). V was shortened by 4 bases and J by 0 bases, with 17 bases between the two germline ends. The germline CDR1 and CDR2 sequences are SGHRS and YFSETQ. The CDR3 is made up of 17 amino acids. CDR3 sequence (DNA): TGCGCCAGCAGCCGGGAAACGGGACGGAACTCTGGAAACACCATATATTTT. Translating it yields CASSRETGRNSGNTIYF. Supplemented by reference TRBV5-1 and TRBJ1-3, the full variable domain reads KAGVTQTPRYLIKTRGQQVTLSCSPISGHRSVSWYQQTPGQGLQFLFEYFSETQRNKGNFPGRFSGRQFSNSRSEMNVSTLELGDSALYLCASSRETGRNSGNTIYFGEGSWLTVV.

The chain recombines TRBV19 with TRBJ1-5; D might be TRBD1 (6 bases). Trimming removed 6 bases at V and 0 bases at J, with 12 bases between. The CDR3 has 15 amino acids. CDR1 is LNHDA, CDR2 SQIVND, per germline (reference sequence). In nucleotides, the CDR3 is TGTGCCAGTAGAGCCGGGACACTTAGCAATCAGCCCCAGCATTTT. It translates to CASRAGTLSNQPQHF.

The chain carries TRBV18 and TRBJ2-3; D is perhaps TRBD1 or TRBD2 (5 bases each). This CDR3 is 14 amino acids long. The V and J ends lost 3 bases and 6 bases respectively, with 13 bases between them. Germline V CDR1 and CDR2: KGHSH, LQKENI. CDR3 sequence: CASSPEGPRDTQYF. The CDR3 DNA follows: TGTGCCAGCTCACCTGAGGGGCCCCGGGATACGCAGTATTTT.

CDR3 in amino acids: CASLLAGGSLAYNEQFF. The DNA for the CDR3 is TGTGCCAGCCTACTAGCGGGGGGGAGCCTGGCCTACAATGAGCAGTTCTTC. This sequence joins TRBV5-6 and TRBJ2-1; TRBD2 aligns across 13 bases. This CDR3 is 17 amino acids long. Looked up from germline, CDR1 is SGHDT and CDR2 is YYEEEE. Trimming cost V 7 bases and J 2 bases; bases outside gene matches: 9.

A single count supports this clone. The CDR3 spells CATSRDRGTGNTIYF. The CDR3 bases are TGTGCCACCAGCAGAGATCGGGGCACTGGAAACACCATATATTTT. The V and J genes are TRBV15 and TRBJ1-3, with D possibly matching TRBD1 (5 bases). Trimming removed 0 bases from V and 2 bases from J, with 8 bases in between. CDR1 is LNHNV and CDR2 is YYDKDF in the germline V gene (reference sequence). This CDR3 is 15 amino acids long.

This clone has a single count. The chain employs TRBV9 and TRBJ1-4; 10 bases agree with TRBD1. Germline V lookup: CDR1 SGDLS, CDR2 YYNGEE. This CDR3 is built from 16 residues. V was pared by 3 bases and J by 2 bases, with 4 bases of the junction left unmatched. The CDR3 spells CASSGQGANTNEKLFF. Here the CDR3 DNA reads TGTGCCAGCAGCGGACAGGGGGCTAACACTAATGAAAAACTGTTTTTT.

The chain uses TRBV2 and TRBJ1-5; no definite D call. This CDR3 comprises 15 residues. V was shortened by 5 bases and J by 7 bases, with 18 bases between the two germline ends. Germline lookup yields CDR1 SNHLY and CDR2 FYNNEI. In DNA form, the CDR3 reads TGTGCCAGCAGTAGAAGAGGAGGAACGCGGCAGCCCCAGCATTTT. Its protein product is CASSRRGGTRQPQHF.

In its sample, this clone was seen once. CDR3 protein: CASSEQGGPSTDTQYF. The CDR3 region has the DNA TGTGCCAGCAGTGAACAGGGAGGCCCTAGCACAGATACGCAGTATTTT. The V gene is TRBV6-1, the J gene TRBJ2-3, with D possibly being TRBD2 (6 bases). The CDR3 has 16 residues. V was clipped by 2 bases and J by 0 bases, with 12 bases between them. Germline assignment: CDR1 MNHNS and CDR2 SASEGT.

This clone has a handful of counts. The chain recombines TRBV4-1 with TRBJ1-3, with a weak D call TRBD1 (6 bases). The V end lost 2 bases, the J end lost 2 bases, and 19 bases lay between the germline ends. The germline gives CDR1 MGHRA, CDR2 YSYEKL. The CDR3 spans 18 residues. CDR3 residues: CASSQIQGRITTGNTIYF. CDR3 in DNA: TGCGCCAGCAGCCAAATACAGGGCCGGATCACTACTGGAAACACCATATATTTT.